A selection of T cell receptor beta chains follows, all from one sample in a study of blood T cell repertoires in COVID-19. Here immunoSEQ multiplex PCR was the method, and the copy in TCRdb shows in-frame clones only, minus some. The data show a few hundred thousand clones, with about 90% seen just once and roughly 2% held by the top ten. The specimen sequenced was peripheral blood. Every receptor here comes from a man younger than 35 with active or convalescent COVID-19. Both conserved end residues are part of each CDR3. The D gene is left open where the match is weak. Not every row has a clone size; where given, it reads once, few, many or a size class.

TRBJ1-1,.,TRBV28,.,TGTGCCAGCAGTTTTCAGGCAAACACTGAAGCTTTCTTT,CASSFQANTEAFF
TRBJ2-7,.,TRBV13,.,TGTGCCAGCAGCTTTACCGACTCCTGGGAGCAGTACTTC,CASSFTDSWEQYF
TRBJ1-1,once,TRBV7-9,.,TGTGCCAGCAGCTTAGTGGGGGGACTGAACACTGAAGCTTTCTTT,CASSLVGGLNTEAFF
TRBJ1-1,few,TRBV5-1,.,TGCGCCAGCAGCTCACAAGCTGTTCGGGGCACTGAAGCTTTCTTT,CASSSQAVRGTEAFF
TRBJ2-1,few,TRBV3-1/TRBV3-2,.,TGTGCCAGCAGCCCTGGGACTTTCAGTGAGCAGTTCTTC,CASSPGTFSEQFF
TRBJ2-7,.,TRBV10-3,TRBD1,TGTGCCATCAGTGCTAGTACAGGGGGCCGCTCGGAGCAGTACTTC,CAISASTGGRSEQYF
TRBJ1-1,.,TRBV5-1,.,TGCGCCAGCAGGGCCCCGAACACTGAAGCTTTCTTT,CASRAPNTEAFF
TRBJ2-7,few,TRBV5-6,TRBD1,TGTGCCAGCAGCTTCGGGACAGGGGGCCTGGAGCAGTACTTC,CASSFGTGGLEQYF
TRBJ2-2,.,TRBV10-1,.,TGCGCCAGCAGGGAGGGAGGAACCGGGGAGCTGTTTTTT,CASREGGTGELFF
TRBJ2-1,.,TRBV7-9,.,TGTGCCAGCAGCTTAAGTGTTGGTCGAGATGAGCAGTTCTTC,CASSLSVGRDEQFF
TRBJ1-2,.,TRBV9,.,TGTGCCAGCAGCCCGAGTGGACAAAGGTTGAGGTATGGCTACACCTTC,CASSPSGQRLRYGYTF
TRBJ1-2,.,TRBV7-2,TRBD1,TGTGCCAGCAGCTTTTACAGGGGGGAAGGGTATGGCTACACCTTC,CASSFYRGEGYGYTF
TRBJ1-4,.,TRBV5-6,TRBD1,TGTGCCAGCAGCGGGACAGGGTCCGGAAAACTGTTTTTT,CASSGTGSGKLFF
TRBJ1-2,.,TRBV12-5,.,TGTGCTAGTGGGATAGGTCCCTTCAAAGCTCTAAGGGGCTATGGCTACACCTTC,CASGIGPFKALRGYGYTF
TRBJ2-1,.,TRBV19,.,TGTGCCAGTAGTAATCTCTACGAGCAGTTCTTC,CASSNLYEQFF
TRBJ1-1,.,TRBV5-6,.,TGTGCCAGCAGCTTGACAGAATCACCGAACACTGAAGCTTTCTTT,CASSLTESPNTEAFF
TRBJ2-3,.,TRBV5-1,TRBD2,TGCGCCAGCAGGCCCCTAGCGGGAACCACTAGCACAGATACGCAGTATTTT,CASRPLAGTTSTDTQYF
TRBJ2-3,once,TRBV27,TRBD2,TGTGCCAGCAGTCTAGCGGCTAGCACAGATACGCAGTATTTT,CASSLAASTDTQYF
TRBJ2-1,.,TRBV4-2,TRBD2,TGTGCCAGCAGCCAAGGGTTTTCTAGCGGGAGTTACTCCTACAATGAGCAGTTCTTC,CASSQGFSSGSYSYNEQFF
TRBJ2-7,.,TRBV24-1,.,TGTGCCACCAGTGACCCTCCCCACGGGGAAGCGACCTACGAGCAGTACTTC,CATSDPPHGEATYEQYF
TRBJ1-1,.,TRBV7-9,TRBD1,TGTGCCAGCACGGGGACAGGGGACGACACTGAAGCTTTCTTT,CASTGTGDDTEAFF
TRBJ2-1,.,TRBV7-8,TRBD2,TGTGCCAGCAGCTTGCTAGCGGGAGAAGACAATGAGCAGTTCTTC,CASSLLAGEDNEQFF
TRBJ2-3,few,TRBV6-6,TRBD1,TGTGCCAGCAGCAGGACAGGGTCTACAGATACGCAGTATTTT,CASSRTGSTDTQYF
TRBJ2-7,.,TRBV2,TRBD1,TGTGCCAGCAGGGAAACCGGGACAGGGGCTTCCGAGCAGTACTTC,CASRETGTGASEQYF
TRBJ1-1,.,TRBV12-1,.,TGTGCCAGCAGCCCCGAAAAAGGTACAGGGGGCGGAGGGGAACGTACTGAAGCTTTCTTT,CASSPEKGTGGGGERTEAFF
TRBJ1-2,.,TRBV4-3,TRBD1,TGCCCCAGCCGCCAAACGACAGGGGGGTATGGCTACACCTTC,CPSRQTTGGYGYTF
TRBJ2-7,.,TRBV11-2,TRBD2,TGTGCCAGCAGATATGCCGGGGGGAGATACGAGCAGTACTTC,CASRYAGGRYEQYF
TRBJ2-1,once,TRBV7-9,.,TGTGCCAGCAGCCCACGGACTCGATCGGATGAGCAGTTCTTC,CASSPRTRSDEQFF
TRBJ1-2,once,TRBV6-5,TRBD1,TGTGCCAGCAGTTTCGACAGGGGGCGGAGTGGCTACACCTTC,CASSFDRGRSGYTF
TRBJ1-1,.,TRBV10-2,.,TGCGCCAGCCGAGGTCTGGCAACTGAAGCTTTCTTT,CASRGLATEAFF
TRBJ2-1,.,TRBV6-5,TRBD2,TGTGCCAGCAGTTACGGTCTAGCGGGTTACAATGAGCAGTTCTTC,CASSYGLAGYNEQFF
TRBJ2-5,.,TRBV6-2/TRBV6-3,TRBD1,TGTGCCAGCAGCCAAACAGGGGGCCCCAAAGAGACCCAGTACTTC,CASSQTGGPKETQYF
TRBJ1-3,.,TRBV5-4,TRBD1,TGTGCCAGCAGCTTGGACAGGGGGTACACCATATATTTT,CASSLDRGYTIYF
TRBJ2-1,.,TRBV10-3,.,TGTGCCATCAGTGGGGCGGGGGCCCTCAATGAGCAGTTCTTC,CAISGAGALNEQFF
TRBJ1-3,.,TRBV11-2,TRBD1,TGTGCCAGCAGCCTGTGGACAGGGCCTGGAAACACCATATATTTT,CASSLWTGPGNTIYF
TRBJ2-5,.,TRBV28,TRBD1,TGTGCCAGCAGCCTGAGATCACGAGGACAGGATCCGTTTTGGACCCAGTACTTC,CASSLRSRGQDPFWTQYF
TRBJ2-7,.,TRBV5-4,TRBD1,TGTGCCAGCAGCTTGGCCGGGACAGGGGCTCGACGAGCGGACCATCGCTTC,CASSLAGTGARRADHRF
TRBJ2-7,.,TRBV5-1,.,TGCGCCAGCAGCTTGCCCTATCCCCTCGAGCAGTACTTC,CASSLPYPLEQYF
TRBJ2-5,.,TRBV7-2,.,TGTGCCAGCAGCTTAGCGGGCCTTCAGGAGACCCAGTACTTC,CASSLAGLQETQYF
TRBJ2-3,.,TRBV24-1,TRBD1,TGTGCCACCAGTGATCGGACAGGGCCGGGGGATACGCAGTATTTT,CATSDRTGPGDTQYF
TRBJ2-7,.,TRBV27,.,TGTGCCAGCAGTATGAGGATCTCCTACGAGCAGTACTTC,CASSMRISYEQYF
TRBJ1-6,.,TRBV10-1,.,TGCGCCAGCAGTGAAGCCCAGGGGTCACCCCTCCACTTT,CASSEAQGSPLHF
TRBJ2-2,.,TRBV7-7,.,TGTGCCAGCAGCTTATCAGGGCCGTCGGTCACCGGGGAGCTGTTTTTT,CASSLSGPSVTGELFF
TRBJ1-3,.,TRBV5-4,.,TGTGCCAGCAGCGGTCAGGATGCTGGAAACACCATATATTTT,CASSGQDAGNTIYF